The T cell receptor (beta chain) described here comes from a study of blood T cell repertoires in COVID-19 (dated by TCRdb to 2018 to 2020). Study-level background: Collaborator samples came from the United States, Italy and Spain and covered acute and convalescent phases of COVID-19. The prospective study material was composed of cDNA or gDNA derived from T cells, B-cell-depleted T cells, or PBMCs. The dataset comprised deeply sampled blood TCRbeta repertoires from subjects exposed to, actively infected with, or recovered from COVID-19. The repertoires were made available in a free public database intended to serve as a resource for research on the immune response to SARS-CoV-2. Samples came from the ongoing ImmuneRACE study (first 160 participants) plus 1,254 subjects from 6 global collaborators. Sample metadata almost always included a de-identified subject ID, COVID-19 status, age in years and sex. Where available, HLA class I and class II types were taken from metadata supplied by the sample provider and were not determined by assay-based typing.

Enrolling through a virtual design, the prospective study's participants ranged in age from roughly 18 to 90 years and lived across 24 United States geographic areas. In the prospective study, participants were assigned to cohorts based on the clinical history participants reported in a screening survey and a study questionnaire. Exposed participants had been in contact, within 2 weeks of entering the study, with a person who had a PCR-confirmed or clinician-diagnosed case of COVID-19. Mobile phlebotomists in the prospective study collected whole blood, serum and a nasopharyngeal or oropharyngeal swab from every participant. Over a roughly 2-month period, participants in the prospective study had the option of providing additional blood draws and questionnaires. Before DNA extraction, prospective study blood samples were shipped either frozen or at room temperature. Trimming costs V 3 bases and J 5 bases, and their ends lie 11 bases apart. The CDR3 starts with the cysteine, ends with the phenylalanine, and has 13 residues. CDR3 DNA is the only sequence kept; it has 39 bases, read in frame from the first base. CDR1 WNHNN and CDR2 SYGVQD are derived from the germline V gene (reference sequence).

The immunoSEQ Assay, a bias-controlled multiplex PCR, was used to amplify TCRbeta CDR3 regions from genomic DNA. The published analysis was carried out like this. Within the assay, amplification of reference gene primers was used to estimate how many nucleated cells each sample contained. Sequence reads were collapsed and filtered to measure the absolute abundance of every unique TCRbeta CDR3 rearrangement. For each sample, productive Simpson clonality was calculated as the square root of Simpson's diversity index over productive rearrangements. The clones in this table, taken by TCRdb from immuneACCESS, are in-frame only. Not every clone is retained; where verified, under half of the shortfall comes from an unresolved V gene, and the cause of the rest is unknown. V and J calls and clone size are copied from that table; D and trimming were computed from the DNA. The sample records hundreds of thousands of clones, around 90% of which are singletons. Together, the top ten hold roughly 16% of the sample.

Points on this clone: Its recognized antigen is unknown. Base qualities are not provided; no much larger clone lies one nucleotide away.

Here is what the overall study found, with its caveats: The amount of clinical and demographic metadata varied by source and participant and was provided uncurated.

The specimen sequenced was PBMCs or T cells enriched from blood (not recorded which). The chain uses TRBV10-1 and TRBJ2-7, with TRBD1 tentatively as D gene (5 bases match). This receptor was taken from a man aged 25-40 years who had been exposed to COVID-19. The CDR3 reads CASSDQGFHEQYF. The nucleotide sequence is TGCGCCAGCAGTGATCAGGGTTTCCACGAGCAGTACTTC.